These 18 T cell receptor beta chains were sequenced from one sample in a study of read filtering for tumor transcriptome and immune sequencing. This library used roughly 400 ng RNA and molecular barcoded adaptors spanning alpha/delta and beta/gamma chains. MiXCR was run by TCRdb on the reads, yielding one entry per CDR3 protein. The profile shows 49,000 or so distinct CDR3 sequences, approximately 12% of them singletons. The material sequenced was a population of CD138-negative cells sorted from bone marrow. The source of these receptors is a donor at least 40 years old with multiple myeloma.

This sequence joins TRBV5-1 and TRBJ1-1; TRBD1 matches at 7 bases. Germline CDR1 reads SGHRS; CDR2 reads YFSETQ. CDR3 length: 16 amino acids. V was pared by 2 bases and J by 0 bases, with 7 bases of the junction left unmatched. The CDR3 DNA is TGCGCCAGCAGCTTTGGGGGACAGAGTATGAACACTGAAGCTTTCTTT. Translating gives CASSFGGQSMNTEAFF.

This clonotype was counted ten times or more. This chain joins TRBV13 and TRBJ2-4; perhaps TRBD2 as D (5 bases). V lost 5 bases and J lost 1, with 9 bases in between. CDR3 length: 14 amino acids. CDR1 and CDR2 from the germline V gene are PRHDT and FYEKMQ (reference sequence). DNA of the CDR3: TGTGCCAGCAGCCTCGGGATGGCCAAAAACATTCAGTACTTC. The encoded protein is CASSLGMAKNIQYF. The full variable domain, in which reference TRBV13 and TRBJ2-4 provide the parts outside the CDR3, is AAGVIQSPRHLIKEKRETATLKCYPIPRHDTVYWYQQGPGQDPQFLISFYEKMQSDKGSIPDRFSAQQFSDYHSELNMSSLELGDSALYFCASSLGMAKNIQYFGAGTRLSVL.

This clonotype occurred many times. The chain employs TRBV7-9 and TRBJ2-1; weak D call: TRBD2 (7 bases). V dropped 7 bases and J dropped 5 bases, with 12 bases sitting between them. In germline, CDR1 is SEHNR, CDR2 FQNEAQ (reference sequence). CDR3 length equals 13 residues. This CDR3 is CASNSGTHNEQFF. As DNA, the CDR3 is TGTGCCAGCAACAGCGGGACACACAATGAGCAGTTCTTC.

This clonotype is labeled medium-sized. The chain carries TRBV6-6 and TRBJ2-1; 15 nucleotides agree with TRBD2. V lost 8 bases, J lost 7 bases, and 15 bases stayed unmatched. This CDR3 has 18 amino acids. Germline-derived CDR1 and CDR2 are MNHNY and SVGAGI (reference sequence). CDR3 sequence reads: CASLGLAGGPPPSNEQFF. The DNA of the CDR3 is TGTGCCAGCCTCGGACTAGCGGGAGGGCCGCCGCCATCAAATGAGCAGTTCTTC.

This clonotype has ten or more counts. V and J are TRBV6-5 and TRBJ1-1; the D gene is possibly TRBD1 (5 bases). V dropped 6 bases and J dropped 7 bases, with 9 bases sitting between them. In germline, CDR1 is MNHEY, CDR2 SVGAGI. CDR3 size: 11 residues. CDR3 amino acids: CASRRDSEAFF. The CDR3 DNA reads as TGTGCCAGCAGACGCGACAGTGAAGCTTTCTTT.

This clonotype was counted a few times. CDR3 coding DNA: TGTGCCAGCAGTTTTACAGGGTCCAATCAGCCCCAGCATTTT. Translated, it gives CASSFTGSNQPQHF. This chain links TRBV12-3 or TRBV12-4 with TRBJ1-5; D may be TRBD1 (6 bases). Trimming took 3 bases from V and 3 from J, leaving 9 bases between them. This CDR3 spans 14 amino acids.

This clonotype has ten or more counts. This chain connects TRBV10-3 to TRBJ2-1; no clear D. Germline V lookup: CDR1 ENHRY, CDR2 SYGVKD. The V gene lost 4 bases and the J gene lost 7 bases, with 5 bases spanning the gap. The CDR3 totals 11 residues. Here the CDR3 reads CAISAANEQFF. CDR3 DNA: TGTGCCATCAGTGCTGCTAATGAGCAGTTCTTC.

The sample holds many counts of this clonotype. This chain joins TRBV20-1 and TRBJ1-1; TRBD1 might be the D (6 bases). This CDR3 contains 14 residues. V was shortened by 6 bases and J by 1 base, with 15 bases between the two germline ends. The germline V gene encodes CDR1 DFQATT and CDR2 SNEGSKA (reference sequence). CDR3 sequence (DNA): TGCAGTGCGGAAACGGGACAAGAGAACACTGAAGCTTTCTTT. This codes for CSAETGQENTEAFF.

This clonotype was counted ten times or more. The chain is built from TRBV2 and TRBJ2-5, with TRBD2 matching over 7 bases. The germline V gene encodes CDR1 SNHLY and CDR2 FYNNEI. The length of the CDR3 is 15 residues. J lost 5 bases, V lost 0 bases, and 6 bases had no gene match. The CDR3 bases are TGTGCCAGCAGTGAAGCGCGGGGAGGGTTGGAGACCCAGTACTTC. It encodes CASSEARGGLETQYF.

There are a few counts of this clonotype. A single base separates this from a much larger clone, so it may be a read error. The chain employs TRBV7-9 and TRBJ2-3, with a weak D call TRBD2 (6 bases). This CDR3 spans 15 amino acids. Germline V gene sequence: CDR1 SEHNR, CDR2 FQNEAQ (reference sequence). CDR3 in amino acids: CASGLFLATTDTQYF. The CDR3 nucleotides read TGTGCCAGCGGCTTATTTCTAGCGACCACAGATACGCAGTATTTT.

The sample holds many counts of this clonotype. The chain employs TRBV20-1 and TRBJ1-6; possibly TRBD1 for D (5 bases). The CDR3 sequence is 16 residues long. V dropped 3 bases and J dropped 10 bases, with 22 bases sitting between them. CDR1 and CDR2 from the germline V gene are DFQATT and SNEGSKA (reference sequence). Here the CDR3 reads CSASSRANLDLSPLHF. The CDR3 region has the DNA TGCAGTGCTAGTAGCAGGGCTAATCTAGATTTGTCACCCCTCCACTTT.

The sample holds many counts of this clonotype. The chain is built from TRBV23-1 and TRBJ2-5; the D gene is possibly TRBD1 (6 bases). TRBV23-1 is an ORF, with its function uncertain. This CDR3 is built from 14 residues. Trimming took 3 bases from V and 2 from J, leaving 10 bases between them. The CDR3 spells CASSQPGHQETQYF. The CDR3 DNA reads as TGCGCCAGCAGTCAGCCGGGACATCAAGAGACCCAGTACTTC.

Many counts were recorded for this clonotype. The CDR3 DNA follows: TGTGCCAGCAGCGAGGGGACGGTGAACACTGAAGCTTTCTTT. This encodes CASSEGTVNTEAFF. The chain employs TRBV7-2 and TRBJ1-1; D is possibly TRBD1 (5 bases). Germline V gives CDR1 SGHTA, CDR2 FQGNSA. The CDR3 covers 14 residues. The V end was cut by 5 bases, the J end by 0 bases, with 10 bases between.

This clonotype was counted at least ten times. The chain has TRBV20-1 and TRBJ1-1, with D perhaps matching TRBD1 (6 bases). Trimming cost V 5 bases and J 6 bases, with 13 bases left between them. Germline CDR1 DFQATT, CDR2 SNEGSKA (reference sequence). CDR3 length equals 12 residues. This CDR3 reads CSAGRGPSEAFF. For the CDR3, the DNA is TGCAGTGCTGGCCGGGGGCCCTCTGAAGCTTTCTTT.

This clonotype came up many times. The chain joins TRBV10-3 to TRBJ2-1, with D possibly being TRBD1 (6 bases). V shed 3 bases and J shed 0 bases, with 12 bases lying between them. CDR1 and CDR2 from the germline V gene are ENHRY and SYGVKD. The CDR3 spans 16 residues. CDR3 loop: CAISDMGASSYNEQFF. In nucleotides, the CDR3 is TGTGCCATCAGTGATATGGGGGCGAGCTCCTACAATGAGCAGTTCTTC.

This clonotype was recorded a few times. This rearrangement joins TRBV5-1 to TRBJ1-1, with a weak D call TRBD1 (6 bases). CDR1 is SGHRS, CDR2 YFSETQ, per germline. V lost 1 base, J lost 2 bases, and 18 bases lay in between. This CDR3 is 17 amino acids long. CDR3 amino acids: CASSLSYLGQTNTEAFF. CDR3 nucleotides: TGCGCCAGCAGCTTGTCATACCTCGGACAGACTAACACTGAAGCTTTCTTT.

This clonotype was counted at least ten times. This may be a read error, as it is one base from a much larger clone. The conserved phenylalanine or tryptophan is not found at the CDR3 terminus, so this likely reflects a read error. The V and J genes are TRBV18 and TRBJ2-1; TRBD2 matches 8 bases. From germline, CDR1 is KGHSH and CDR2 LQKENI. The J segment lost 6 bases and the V segment lost 8 bases, leaving 15 bases of the junction unmatched. CDR3 size: 16 residues. CDR3 in amino acids: CASLVVPSGSVNEQFS. The DNA for the CDR3 is TGTGCCAGCCTCGTTGTCCCCAGCGGGAGTGTCAATGAGCAGTTCTCC.

This clonotype showed up many times. The chain couples TRBV11-3 to TRBJ2-5; possible D gene TRBD1, 5 bases. The CDR3 is 11 amino acids. V was trimmed by 10 bases and J by 5 bases, leaving 11 bases between them. Per the germline V gene, CDR1 is SGHNT and CDR2 is YENEEA. The CDR3 DNA is TGTGCCACCTCTTACAGGGAGACCCAGTACTTC. Amino acids: CATSYRETQYF.